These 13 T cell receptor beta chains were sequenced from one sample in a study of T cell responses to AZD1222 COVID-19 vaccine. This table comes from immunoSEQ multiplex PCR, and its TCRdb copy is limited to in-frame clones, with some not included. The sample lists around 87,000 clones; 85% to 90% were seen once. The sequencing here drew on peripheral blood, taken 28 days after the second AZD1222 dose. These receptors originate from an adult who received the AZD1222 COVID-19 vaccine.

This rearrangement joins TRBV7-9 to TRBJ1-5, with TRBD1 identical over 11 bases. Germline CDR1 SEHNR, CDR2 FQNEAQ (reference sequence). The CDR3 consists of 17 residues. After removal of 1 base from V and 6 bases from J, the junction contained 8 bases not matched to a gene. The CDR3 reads CASSLGKGQGVGQPQHF. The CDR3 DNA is TGTGCCAGCAGCTTAGGAAAGGGACAGGGGGTTGGTCAGCCCCAGCATTTT.

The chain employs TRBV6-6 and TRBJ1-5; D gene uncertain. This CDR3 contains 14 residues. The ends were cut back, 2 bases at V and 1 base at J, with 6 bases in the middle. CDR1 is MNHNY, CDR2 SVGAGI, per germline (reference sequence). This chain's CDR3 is CASSYQNSNQPQHF. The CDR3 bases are TGTGCCAGCAGTTACCAGAACAGCAATCAGCCCCAGCATTTT.

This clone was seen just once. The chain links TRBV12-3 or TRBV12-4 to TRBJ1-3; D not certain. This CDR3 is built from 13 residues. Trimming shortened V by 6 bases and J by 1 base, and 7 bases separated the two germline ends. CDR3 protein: CASSVRSGNTIYF. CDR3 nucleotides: TGTGCCAGCAGCGTCAGATCTGGAAACACCATATATTTT.

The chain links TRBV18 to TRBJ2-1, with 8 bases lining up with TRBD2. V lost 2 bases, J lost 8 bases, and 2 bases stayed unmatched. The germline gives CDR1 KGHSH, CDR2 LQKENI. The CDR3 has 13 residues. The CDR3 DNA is TGTGCCAGCTCACCAGCGGGAGGCTATGAGCAGTTCTTC. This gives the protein CASSPAGGYEQFF.

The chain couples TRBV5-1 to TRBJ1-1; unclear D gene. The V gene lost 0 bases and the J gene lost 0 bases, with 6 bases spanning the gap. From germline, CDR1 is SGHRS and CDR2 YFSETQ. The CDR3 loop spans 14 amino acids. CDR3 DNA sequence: TGCGCCAGCAGCTTGGTTGATGTGAACACTGAAGCTTTCTTT. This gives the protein CASSLVDVNTEAFF. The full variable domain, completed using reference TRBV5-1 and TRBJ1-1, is KAGVTQTPRYLIKTRGQQVTLSCSPISGHRSVSWYQQTPGQGLQFLFEYFSETQRNKGNFPGRFSGRQFSNSRSEMNVSTLELGDSALYLCASSLVDVNTEAFFGQGTRLTVV.

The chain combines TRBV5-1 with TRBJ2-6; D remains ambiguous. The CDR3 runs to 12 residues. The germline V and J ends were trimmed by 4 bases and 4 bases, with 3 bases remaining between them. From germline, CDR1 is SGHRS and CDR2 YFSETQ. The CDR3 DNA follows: TGCGCCAGCAGCAGAGGGGCCAACGTCCTGACTTTC. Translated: CASSRGANVLTF.

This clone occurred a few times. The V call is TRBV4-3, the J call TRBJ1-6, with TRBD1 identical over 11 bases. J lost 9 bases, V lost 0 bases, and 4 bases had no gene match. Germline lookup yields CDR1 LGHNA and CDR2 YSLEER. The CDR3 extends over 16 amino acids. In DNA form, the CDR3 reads TGCGCCAGCAGCCAAGAGGGACAGGGGGGGATTTCACCCCTCCACTTT. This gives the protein CASSQEGQGGISPLHF.

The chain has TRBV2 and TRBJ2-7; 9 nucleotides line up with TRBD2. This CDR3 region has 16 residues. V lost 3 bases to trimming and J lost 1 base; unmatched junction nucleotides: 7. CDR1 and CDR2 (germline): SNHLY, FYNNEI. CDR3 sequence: CASSDPAGGRSYEQYF. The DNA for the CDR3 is TGTGCCAGCAGTGACCCAGCGGGGGGCCGTTCCTACGAGCAGTACTTC.

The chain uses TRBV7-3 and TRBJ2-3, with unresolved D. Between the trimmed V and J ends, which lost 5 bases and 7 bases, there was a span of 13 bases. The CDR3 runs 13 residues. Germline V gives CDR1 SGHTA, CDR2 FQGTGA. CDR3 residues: CASSPLGVNTQYF. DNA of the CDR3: TGTGCCAGCAGCCCCCTCGGTGTCAATACGCAGTATTTT. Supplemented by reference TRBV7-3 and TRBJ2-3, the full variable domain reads GAGVSQTPSNKVTEKGKYVELRCDPISGHTALYWYRQSLGQGPEFLIYFQGTGAADDSGLPNDRFFAVRPEGSVSTLKIQRTERGDSAVYLCASSPLGVNTQYFGPGTRLTVL.

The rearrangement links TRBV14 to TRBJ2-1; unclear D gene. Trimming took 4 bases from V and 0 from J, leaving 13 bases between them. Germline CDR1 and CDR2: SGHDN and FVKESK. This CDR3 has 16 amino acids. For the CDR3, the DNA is TGTGCCAGCAGCCTCCTGGGGTCGAGCTCCTACAATGAGCAGTTCTTC. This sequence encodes CASSLLGSSSYNEQFF.

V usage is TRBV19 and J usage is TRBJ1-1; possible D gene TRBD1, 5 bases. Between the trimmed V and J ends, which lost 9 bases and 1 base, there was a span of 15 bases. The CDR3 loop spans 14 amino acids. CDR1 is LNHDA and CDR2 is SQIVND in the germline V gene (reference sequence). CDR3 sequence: CASLRTGRNTEAFF. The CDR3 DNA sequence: TGTGCCAGCCTAAGGACGGGGCGGAACACTGAAGCTTTCTTT.

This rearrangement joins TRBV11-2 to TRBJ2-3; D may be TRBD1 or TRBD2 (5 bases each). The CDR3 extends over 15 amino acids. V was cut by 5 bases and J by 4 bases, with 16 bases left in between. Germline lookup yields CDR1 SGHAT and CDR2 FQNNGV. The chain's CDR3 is CASSILQGVADTQYF. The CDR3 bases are TGTGCCAGCAGCATTCTGCAGGGAGTCGCAGATACGCAGTATTTT.

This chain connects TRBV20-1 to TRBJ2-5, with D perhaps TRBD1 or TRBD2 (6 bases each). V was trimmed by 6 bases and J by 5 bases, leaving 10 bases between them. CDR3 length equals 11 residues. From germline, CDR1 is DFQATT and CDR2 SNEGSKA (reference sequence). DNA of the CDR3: TGCAGTGCAGGGGGGTACGAGACCCAGTACTTC. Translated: CSAGGYETQYF.